Listed below are T cell receptor beta chains from one sample, sequenced in a study of T-cell memory formation after mild COVID-19. TCRdb redid the calling of the 5' RACE reads with MiXCR, one entry per CDR3 protein. The sample has roughly 260,000 distinct CDR3 sequences, around 17% seen once. Sequencing was carried out using PBMCs or a T cell subset sorted from them (not recorded which). The receptors originated from a young man who had mild COVID-19 (a few samples of this study predate the infection). Cell type and time point are not known. Each CDR3 is given with its conserved first and last residue. A D gene is named only where the DNA matches it firmly. Where a row states a size, it is once, few, many or the class of an expanded clone; other rows omit it.

v_gene	abundance	j_gene	d_gene	CDR3aa	CDR3nt
TRBV29-1	.	TRBJ1-1	TRBD1	CSVVRGLNTEAFF	TGCAGCGTTGTAAGGGGGCTGAACACTGAAGCTTTCTTT
TRBV5-1	few	TRBJ2-2	.	CASSLRGVVAGELFF	TGCGCCAGCAGCTTGAGAGGGGTCGTAGCCGGGGAGCTGTTTTTT
TRBV28	few	TRBJ2-5	.	CASSLLAASETQYF	TGTGCCAGCAGTTTATTGGCTGCATCGGAGACCCAGTACTTC
TRBV29-1	.	TRBJ2-1	TRBD2	CSVVGSRGGLHEQFF	TGCAGCGTTGTGGGGAGCCGGGGGGGCCTACATGAGCAGTTCTTC
TRBV20-1	.	TRBJ2-5	.	CSARVAPAIF	TGCAGTGCTAGAGTGGCGCCCGCTATCTTC
TRBV2	.	TRBJ2-2	TRBD1	CASTLTGGRTGELFF	TGTGCCAGCACCTTAACAGGGGGCAGGACCGGGGAGCTGTTTTTT
TRBV6-6	few	TRBJ1-4	.	CASNYDILGKLFF	TGTGCCAGCAACTACGACATTCTTGGAAAACTGTTTTTT
TRBV20-1	many	TRBJ2-1	TRBD2	CSARGLAEYNEQFF	TGCAGTGCTAGAGGACTAGCGGAATACAATGAGCAGTTCTTC
TRBV20-1	few	TRBJ2-5	TRBD2	CSAPSTGTRETQYF	TGCAGTGCCCCATCAACCGGGACTAGGGAGACCCAGTACTTC
TRBV4-1	few	TRBJ1-1	.	CASSHPRGDGAFF	TGCGCCAGCAGCCATCCCCGGGGGGACGGGGCTTTCTTT
TRBV4-3	.	TRBJ2-1	TRBD2	CASSQDALSLRGVDEQFF	TGCGCCAGCAGCCAAGATGCCCTCTCCTTGCGGGGGGTCGATGAGCAGTTCTTC
TRBV4-1	medium-sized	TRBJ2-3	TRBD1	CASSQEGQATDTQYF	TGCGCCAGCAGCCAAGAGGGACAGGCTACAGATACGCAGTATTTT
TRBV29-1	.	TRBJ2-3	TRBD1	CSAGTGLLTDTQYF	TGCAGCGCGGGGACAGGGCTGTTAACGGATACGCAGTATTTT
TRBV5-1	few	TRBJ2-3	TRBD2	CASSTPSGEITDTQYF	TGCGCCAGCAGCACCCCTAGCGGGGAGATCACAGATACGCAGTATTTT
TRBV4-1	few	TRBJ1-2	.	CASSLGQVLNYGYTF	TGCGCCAGCAGCCTCGGACAAGTTTTAAACTATGGCTACACCTTC
TRBV5-5	few	TRBJ1-3	TRBD1	CASSRDRSSGNTIYF	TGTGCCAGCAGCCGGGACAGAAGCTCTGGAAACACCATATATTTT
TRBV5-1	many	TRBJ1-1	.	CASSLGPLNTEAFF	TGCGCCAGCAGCTTGGGACCTCTCAACACTGAAGCTTTCTTT
TRBV4-2	.	TRBJ1-1	.	CASSQDSLQGRAEAFF	TGTGCCAGCAGCCAAGATTCCCTACAGGGTAGGGCTGAAGCTTTCTTT
TRBV12-3/TRBV12-4	.	TRBJ1-1	.	CASLLMNTEAFF	TGTGCCAGCCTACTTATGAACACTGAAGCTTTCTTT
TRBV12-3/TRBV12-4	.	TRBJ1-1	.	CASSRRGGVTEAFF	TGTGCCAGCAGTCGTCGCGGGGGAGTCACTGAAGCTTTCTTT
TRBV7-9	.	TRBJ2-3	.	CASSFDRTGEQYF	TGTGCCAGCAGCTTTGACCGTACGGGAGAGCAGTATTTT
TRBV4-2	.	TRBJ2-3	.	CASSRGGGAESTDTQYF	TGTGCCAGCAGCAGGGGGGGAGGTGCGGAAAGCACAGATACGCAGTATTTT
TRBV7-2	few	TRBJ2-2	.	CASSLPGTPITTGELFF	TGTGCCAGCAGCTTACCAGGGACCCCGATTACCACCGGGGAGCTGTTTTTT
TRBV6-2/TRBV6-3	many	TRBJ2-6	.	CASSYFRVLRPGANVLTF	TGTGCCAGCAGTTACTTCAGGGTGCTGAGGCCTGGGGCCAACGTCCTGACTTTC
TRBV3-1	.	TRBJ1-1	.	CASSQDRQRNTEAFF	TGTGCCAGCAGCCAAGATCGACAGAGGAACACTGAAGCTTTCTTT
TRBV7-9	.	TRBJ2-3	.	CASSRGTRTDTQYF	TGTGCCAGCAGCAGGGGGACCCGCACAGATACGCAGTATTTT
TRBV12-5	.	TRBJ2-2	.	CASGLPPWAGELFF	TGTGCTAGTGGTTTGCCACCCTGGGCCGGGGAGCTGTTTTTT
TRBV19	few	TRBJ1-2	TRBD1	CASSIRAGGDYGYTF	TGTGCCAGTAGTATTCGGGCAGGGGGTGACTATGGCTACACCTTC
TRBV7-9	.	TRBJ1-1	TRBD1	CASSLWDSFLYTEAFF	TGTGCCAGCAGCCTCTGGGACAGTTTCCTATACACTGAAGCTTTCTTT
TRBV7-8	few	TRBJ2-3	TRBD2	CASSLVTSGKLTDTQYF	TGTGCCAGCAGCTTAGTGACTAGCGGCAAACTCACAGATACGCAGTATTTT
TRBV5-5	many	TRBJ2-1	.	CASKFQETYNEQFF	TGTGCCAGCAAGTTTCAGGAGACCTACAATGAGCAGTTCTTC
TRBV4-3	.	TRBJ2-2	TRBD1	CASSQADRGLSGELFF	TGCGCCAGCAGCCAAGCCGACAGGGGGCTATCTGGGGAGCTGTTTTTT
TRBV29-1	few	TRBJ2-1	TRBD1	CSVPRDRVSYNEQFF	TGCAGCGTGCCCCGGGACAGGGTCTCCTACAATGAGCAGTTCTTC
TRBV7-9	few	TRBJ2-7	.	CASSFPGKPYEQYF	TGTGCCAGCAGCTTCCCAGGGAAACCCTACGAGCAGTACTTC
TRBV7-6	.	TRBJ2-5	.	CASSLGVLGETQYF	TGTGCCAGCAGCTTAGGGGTACTCGGAGAGACCCAGTACTTC
TRBV6-5	.	TRBJ1-1	.	CASSYRSRGNTEAFF	TGTGCCAGCAGTTACCGATCGCGTGGCAACACTGAAGCTTTCTTT
TRBV5-6	.	TRBJ2-3	.	CASSLKASTTDTQYF	TGTGCCAGCAGCTTGAAGGCTAGCACCACAGATACGCAGTATTTT
TRBV5-1	.	TRBJ1-3	.	CAGQGNTIYF	TGCGCCGGGCAGGGAAACACCATATATTTT
TRBV5-6	.	TRBJ1-1	.	CASSRRAGQSGTEAFF	TGTGCCAGCAGCAGGCGCGCGGGCCAATCGGGCACTGAAGCTTTCTTT
TRBV6-6	few	TRBJ2-3	.	CASSYPTDTDTQYF	TGTGCCAGCAGTTACCCGACAGACACAGATACGCAGTATTTT
TRBV20-1	.	TRBJ2-1	TRBD2	CSVLSGGIRNEQFF	TGCAGCGTACTTAGCGGGGGAATAAGGAATGAGCAGTTCTTC
TRBV7-6	few	TRBJ2-1	.	CASSRRTVGVDEQFF	TGTGCCAGCAGCCGAAGAACGGTGGGGGTAGATGAGCAGTTCTTC
TRBV19	.	TRBJ1-2	.	CASSPWQAAYGYTF	TGTGCCAGTAGCCCGTGGCAGGCCGCCTATGGCTACACCTTC
TRBV7-2	many	TRBJ1-1	TRBD1	CASSSGGYTEAFF	TGTGCCAGCAGCTCAGGGGGTTACACTGAAGCTTTCTTT
TRBV29-1	few	TRBJ1-2	TRBD1	CSVRGERDRGNYGYTF	TGCAGCGTCCGAGGGGAGCGGGACAGGGGTAACTATGGCTACACCTTC
TRBV7-9	once	TRBJ1-1	.	CTSSLLGTEAFF	TGTACCAGCAGCTTGCTGGGGACTGAAGCTTTCTTT
TRBV7-2	.	TRBJ1-4	.	CASSSGGQTEKLFF	TGTGCCAGCAGCTCCGGAGGGCAAACGGAAAAACTGTTTTTT
TRBV5-1	few	TRBJ1-4	.	CASSFRDSYNEKLFF	TGCGCCAGCAGCTTCCGGGACTCCTATAATGAAAAACTGTTTTTT
TRBV19	.	TRBJ1-5	TRBD1	CASSIPTGGSNQPQHF	TGTGCCAGTAGTATCCCAACAGGGGGGAGCAATCAGCCCCAGCATTTT
TRBV28	few	TRBJ1-2	.	CASSFGRGYGYTF	TGTGCCAGCAGTTTCGGCAGGGGCTATGGCTACACCTTC
TRBV7-2	many	TRBJ2-3	TRBD2	CASSLSGGGPDTQYF	TGTGCCAGCAGCTTAAGCGGGGGGGGCCCAGATACGCAGTATTTT
TRBV7-9	few	TRBJ1-4	.	CASSLVVVGNDEKLFF	TGTGCCAGCAGCTTAGTTGTCGTGGGCAACGATGAAAAACTGTTTTTT
TRBV30	.	TRBJ2-1	.	CAASWVDEQFF	TGTGCCGCCTCCTGGGTGGATGAGCAGTTCTTC
TRBV20-1	.	TRBJ2-3	TRBD2	CSAPGTSGGLDTQYF	TGCAGTGCTCCAGGGACTAGCGGGGGACTGGATACGCAGTATTTT
TRBV30	few	TRBJ2-7	.	CAWSEAFYEQYF	TGTGCCTGGAGTGAGGCATTCTACGAGCAGTACTTC